Following are 22 T cell receptor beta chains from one sample sequenced in a study of blood T cell repertoires in COVID-19 (dated by TCRdb to the early 2020s). Library method: the immunoSEQ multiplex PCR assay. This is the immuneACCESS table as TCRdb keeps it, with only in-frame sequences that have V and J called. A part of the clones is gone; compared with another copy, unresolved V genes explain less than half, and the rest is unexplained. This sample holds about 160,000 clones; approximately 84% were observed only once. The ten most abundant clones make up about 0.95% of the sample. Sample: peripheral blood. These TCRs come from a middle-aged man with acute or convalescent COVID-19.

The genes are TRBV19 and TRBJ2-3; D remains ambiguous. The germline V gene encodes CDR1 LNHDA and CDR2 SQIVND (reference sequence). This CDR3 is built from 16 residues. V shed 0 bases and J shed 0 bases, with 10 bases lying between them. As DNA, the CDR3 is TGTGCCAGTAGTATAGATCTAGGCTTCAGCACAGATACGCAGTATTTT. Its protein product is CASSIDLGFSTDTQYF.

The genes are TRBV30 and TRBJ2-7; 7 bases fit TRBD1. This CDR3 is 14 amino acids long. The V and J ends lost 2 bases and 7 bases, in that order; junction bases with no gene match: 11. Germline CDR1 is GTSNPN and CDR2 is SVGIG (reference sequence). CDR3 bases: TGTGCCTGGAGTCGCCACGAGACAGGGAGAGAGCAGTACTTC. This encodes CAWSRHETGREQYF.

The genes are TRBV28 and TRBJ2-5, with D tentatively TRBD1 (6 bases). Germline CDR1 and CDR2: MDHEN and SYDVKM. This CDR3 is built from 15 residues. Between the trimmed V and J ends, which lost 4 bases and 3 bases, there was a span of 15 bases. CDR3 sequence reads: CASSSGSRGKETQYF. The CDR3, as DNA: TGTGCCAGCAGTTCGGGTTCCAGGGGAAAAGAGACCCAGTACTTC.

The V and J genes are TRBV11-2 and TRBJ2-1, with TRBD2 identical over 7 bases. With V trimmed by 3 bases and J by 0 bases, 2 bases remained unmatched. Germline V lookup: CDR1 SGHAT, CDR2 FQNNGV. The CDR3 covers 15 residues. This CDR3 is CASSLGGSSYNEQFF. The DNA for the CDR3 is TGTGCCAGCAGCTTGGGGGGGAGCTCCTACAATGAGCAGTTCTTC.

This chain links TRBV6-1 with TRBJ1-1; no clear D. This CDR3 spans 14 amino acids. The V end lost 0 bases, the J end lost 2 bases, and 7 bases lay between the germline ends. The germline V gene has CDR1 MNHNS and CDR2 SASEGT. CDR3 nucleotide sequence: TGTGCCAGCAGTGAAGCGCAAAGCAACACTGAAGCTTTCTTT. Translated: CASSEAQSNTEAFF.

The chain couples TRBV11-2 to TRBJ2-3; maybe TRBD2 (7 bases). The CDR3 length is 15 residues. V gave up 3 bases and J gave up 6 bases, with 16 bases separating them. CDR1 and CDR2 from the germline V gene are SGHAT and FQNNGV. The CDR3 loop is CASSFAGAGVDTQYF. The CDR3 DNA reads TGTGCCAGCAGCTTTGCGGGGGCAGGGGTGGATACGCAGTATTTT.

This sequence joins TRBV4-3 and TRBJ2-3; D is perhaps TRBD2 (6 bases). The CDR3 runs to 14 residues. Germline V gives CDR1 LGHNA, CDR2 YSLEER. Trimming stripped 4 bases from V and 6 bases from J, with 14 bases between. CDR3 sequence (DNA): TGCGCCAGCAGCCCTCAAAGCGGGTACGATACGCAGTATTTT. This encodes CASSPQSGYDTQYF.

This chain joins TRBV6-5 and TRBJ2-7; D perhaps matches TRBD2 (5 bases). CDR1 MNHEY and CDR2 SVGAGI come from the germline V gene. The V end was cut by 6 bases, the J end by 5 bases, with 17 bases between. The CDR3 length is 14 residues. The CDR3 nucleotides are TGTGCCAGCAGGTCGACTCGAGGGAATCACGAGCAGTACTTC. It is translated as CASRSTRGNHEQYF.

The rearrangement joins TRBV2 to TRBJ1-5; 9 nucleotides match TRBD1. The V segment lost 0 bases and the J segment 1 base; nucleotides outside the gene matches: 4. Germline CDR1 reads SNHLY; CDR2 reads FYNNEI. This CDR3 region has 17 residues. The CDR3, as DNA: TGTGCCAGCAGTGAAGCGCGGGACAGGGAAAGCAATCAGCCCCAGCATTTT. Amino acid sequence: CASSEARDRESNQPQHF.

The rearrangement joins TRBV5-1 to TRBJ1-4; D perhaps matches TRBD1 (5 bases). With 4 bases removed from V and 7 bases from J, the gap between germline ends came to 11 bases. Germline V gives CDR1 SGHRS, CDR2 YFSETQ. This CDR3 is 13 amino acids long. The DNA of the CDR3 is TGCGCCAGCAGCCTCACCAGGGCTGAAAAACTGTTTTTT. Translating gives CASSLTRAEKLFF.

This chain joins TRBV11-3 and TRBJ1-1; 7 nucleotides align to TRBD1. This CDR3 is built from 15 residues. The V gene's germline CDR1 is SGHNT and CDR2 YENEEA. V lost 1 base and J lost 4; bases outside the gene matches: 6. The DNA of the CDR3 is TGTGCCAGCAGCTTAGGGGGACAGCGGAGCACTGAAGCTTTCTTT. Residues: CASSLGGQRSTEAFF.

The chain recombines TRBV5-1 with TRBJ2-2; TRBD1 is a possible D gene (5 bases). Trimming took off 0 bases at V and 2 bases at J, with 11 bases between the two ends. CDR1 is SGHRS, CDR2 YFSETQ, per germline. CDR3 length equals 16 residues. Written as DNA, the CDR3 is TGCGCCAGCAGCTTGGAGGCCAGGGCCAACACCGGGGAGCTGTTTTTT. Encoded protein: CASSLEARANTGELFF.

The chain has TRBV12-3 or TRBV12-4 and TRBJ1-3; D remains unclear. Trimming took 6 bases from V and 0 from J, leaving 6 bases between them. This CDR3 has 13 amino acids. CDR3 region: CASSLVSGNTIYF. CDR3 bases: TGTGCCAGCAGCCTCGTCTCTGGAAACACCATATATTTT.

The V call is TRBV6-5, the J call TRBJ2-1, with 7 nucleotides matching TRBD1. The CDR3 is 13 amino acids. CDR1 and CDR2 (germline): MNHEY, SVGAGI. Losses at the gene ends were 6 bases for V and 7 bases for J; bases not matched to a gene: 6. The CDR3 spells CASRRDRTNEQFF. The DNA of the CDR3 is TGTGCCAGCAGACGGGACAGAACTAATGAGCAGTTCTTC.

This clone occurred a few times. The J gene is TRBJ1-2, the V gene TRBV6-6, with 8 positions matching TRBD1. Germline values: CDR1 MNHNY, CDR2 SVGAGI (reference sequence). J gave up 8 bases and V 5 bases, and 10 bases lay outside the gene matches. The CDR3 is 14 amino acids. The DNA of the CDR3 is TGTGCCAGCAGTCAAAGAGACAGGGGCCTCGGCTACACCTTC. Amino acid sequence: CASSQRDRGLGYTF.

J is TRBJ1-1 and V is TRBV13; 8 bases are shared with TRBD1. The ends lost 5 bases at V and 7 bases at J; junction bases unmatched: 12. CDR1 is PRHDT and CDR2 is FYEKMQ in the germline V gene (reference sequence). CDR3 size: 15 residues. For the CDR3, the DNA is TGTGCCAGCAGCACCAGACAGGGGAAAGGTAATGAAGCTTTCTTT. Amino acids: CASSTRQGKGNEAFF.

This chain joins TRBV6-5 and TRBJ2-1, with TRBD2 identical over 7 bases. The CDR3 runs 15 residues. Trimming took 2 bases from V and 2 from J; bases not matched to a gene: 3. The germline gives CDR1 MNHEY, CDR2 SVGAGI. The chain's CDR3 is CASSYGGGAYNEQFF. The CDR3 coding sequence is TGTGCCAGCAGTTACGGGGGGGGTGCCTACAATGAGCAGTTCTTC.

This chain uses TRBV21-1 with TRBJ2-7; no check of the table's D call, TRBD2, against the DNA was made. TRBV21-1 is a pseudogene. The CDR3 runs 14 residues. CDR3 sequence reads: CASSRESGAHEQYF. CDR3 nucleotides: TGTGCCAGCAGCAGGGAGAGCGGGGCGCACGAGCAGTACTTC.

The chain is built from TRBV5-1 and TRBJ2-2, with 8 bases fitting TRBD2. Trimming at V came to 7 bases and at J to 5 bases, leaving 7 bases not matched to a gene. CDR1 and CDR2 (germline): SGHRS, YFSETQ. CDR3 size: 14 residues. The CDR3 sequence is CASSREGGTGELFF. CDR3 DNA sequence: TGCGCCAGCTCCCGGGAGGGTGGAACCGGGGAGCTGTTTTTT.

This clone appeared a few times. The chain links TRBV12-3 or TRBV12-4 to TRBJ1-6; TRBD1 might be the D (6 bases). The CDR3 has 13 residues. Trimming pared 2 bases from V and 9 bases from J, leaving 8 bases between. The CDR3 DNA follows: TGTGCCAGCAGTTTACAGGGGTCTTCACCCCTCCACTTT. It translates to CASSLQGSSPLHF.

V and J are TRBV7-2 and TRBJ1-5; no definite D call. Trimming cost V 1 base and J 5 bases, with 12 bases left between them. The germline CDR1 and CDR2 sequences are SGHTA and FQGNSA. The CDR3 extends over 15 amino acids. The DNA for the CDR3 is TGTGCCAGCAGCTTAGAGTCCGGGATCGATCAGCCCCAGCATTTT. This sequence encodes CASSLESGIDQPQHF.

This chain connects TRBV5-1 to TRBJ1-1; the match to TRBD1 covers 7 bases. The germline gives CDR1 SGHRS, CDR2 YFSETQ. V gave up 0 bases and J gave up 5 bases; unmatched junction bases: 7. This CDR3 spans 15 amino acids. Here the CDR3 reads CASSLGQGSRTEAFF. As DNA, the CDR3 is TGCGCCAGCAGCTTGGGACAGGGTTCGAGGACTGAAGCTTTCTTT.